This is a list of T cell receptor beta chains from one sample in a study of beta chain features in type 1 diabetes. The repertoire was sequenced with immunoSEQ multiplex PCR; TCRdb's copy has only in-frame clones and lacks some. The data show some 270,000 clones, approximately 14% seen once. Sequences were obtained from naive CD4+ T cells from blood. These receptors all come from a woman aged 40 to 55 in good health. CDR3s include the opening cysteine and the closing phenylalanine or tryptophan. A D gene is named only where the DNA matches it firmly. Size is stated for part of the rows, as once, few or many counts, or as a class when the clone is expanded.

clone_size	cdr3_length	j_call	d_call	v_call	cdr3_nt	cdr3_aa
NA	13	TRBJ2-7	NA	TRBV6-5	TGTGCCAGCAGTCAAGGACTTTCCTACGAGCAGTACTTC	CASSQGLSYEQYF
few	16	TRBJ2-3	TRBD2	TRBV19	TGTGCAACAGGAACTCTAGCGGGGGCGGGCCCAGATACGCAGTATTTT	CATGTLAGAGPDTQYF
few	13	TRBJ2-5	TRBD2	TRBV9	TGTGCCAGCAGCCCCCACGGGGGGGAGACCCAGTACTTC	CASSPHGGETQYF
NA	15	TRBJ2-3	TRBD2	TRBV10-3	TGTGCCATCAGCTCGAACGGGGGGGCGGTAGATACGCAGTATTTT	CAISSNGGAVDTQYF
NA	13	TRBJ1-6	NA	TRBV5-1	TGCGCCAGCAGCTTGGAAAGAGATTCACCCCTCCACTTT	CASSLERDSPLHF
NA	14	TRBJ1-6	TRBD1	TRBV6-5	TGTGCCAGCACCCCAGACAGGGATAATTCACCCCTCCACTTT	CASTPDRDNSPLHF
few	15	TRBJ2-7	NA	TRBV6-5	TGTGCCAGCAGTTACTCCGGAGCCCTCTCCTACGAGCAGTACTTC	CASSYSGALSYEQYF
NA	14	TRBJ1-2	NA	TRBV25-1	TGTGCCAGCAGTGAACACACAGGCCCCTATGGCTACACCTTC	CASSEHTGPYGYTF
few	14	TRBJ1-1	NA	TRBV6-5	TGTGCCAGCAGTTACTCCCACAGGGTCACTGAAGCTTTCTTT	CASSYSHRVTEAFF
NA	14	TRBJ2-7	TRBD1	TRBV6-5	TGTGCCAGCAGGAAAGACAGGGGCTCCTACGAGCAGTACTTC	CASRKDRGSYEQYF
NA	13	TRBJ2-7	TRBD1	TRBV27	TGTGCCACCATCGGGACAGAGACCTACGAGCAGTACTTC	CATIGTETYEQYF
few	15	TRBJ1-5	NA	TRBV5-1	TGCGCCAGCAGCTTTATGCCGGGAGGAGGGCAGCCCCAGCATTTT	CASSFMPGGGQPQHF
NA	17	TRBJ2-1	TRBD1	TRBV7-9	TGTGCCAGCAGCACGGACAGGGGGTTCTACTCCTACAATGAGCAGTTCTTC	CASSTDRGFYSYNEQFF
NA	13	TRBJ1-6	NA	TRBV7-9	TGTGCCGGGTCCAGGGGTGATAATTCACCCCTCCACTTT	CAGSRGDNSPLHF
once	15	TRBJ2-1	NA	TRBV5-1	TGCGCCAGCAGGGAGAGCGGCCCGGCCTACAATGAGCAGTTCTTC	CASRESGPAYNEQFF
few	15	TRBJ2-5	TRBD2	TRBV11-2	TGTGCCAGCAGCTTAGTCAGCGGGGGCCAAGAGACCCAGTACTTC	CASSLVSGGQETQYF
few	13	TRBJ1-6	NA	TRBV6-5	TGTGCCAGCGGAGGGGCGTACGATTCACCCCTCCACTTT	CASGGAYDSPLHF
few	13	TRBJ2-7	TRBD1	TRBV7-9	TGTGCCAGCAGCTTGGGGGACAGGGGGGAGCAGTACTTC	CASSLGDRGEQYF
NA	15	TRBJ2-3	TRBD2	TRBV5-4	TGTGCCAGCACCCCGGGGAGCGGGGGGGCAGATACGCAGTATTTT	CASTPGSGGADTQYF
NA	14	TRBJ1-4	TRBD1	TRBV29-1	TGCAGCGGGGGGACAGGAACAACTAATGAAAAACTGTTTTTT	CSGGTGTTNEKLFF
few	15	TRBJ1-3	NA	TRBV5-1	TGCGCCAGCAGCGAACAGGGCGGCTCTGGAAACACCATATATTTT	CASSEQGGSGNTIYF
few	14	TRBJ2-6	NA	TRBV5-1	TGCGCCAGCAGCTTGGATTACCGGTTCAACGTCCTGACTTTC	CASSLDYRFNVLTF
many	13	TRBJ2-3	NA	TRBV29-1	TGCAGCGTTGAGGTCGCGGTGGCAGATACGCAGTATTTT	CSVEVAVADTQYF
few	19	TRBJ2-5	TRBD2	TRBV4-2	TGTGCCAGCAGCCAAGAGAGACTAGCGGGGGGGCCGTCTTCGGAGACCCAGTACTTC	CASSQERLAGGPSSETQYF
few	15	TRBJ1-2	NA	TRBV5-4	TGTGCCAGCAGCTTGGCGGTTACGCCTAACTATGGCTACACCTTC	CASSLAVTPNYGYTF
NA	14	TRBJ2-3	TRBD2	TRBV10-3	TGTGCCATCAGTGAGCTAGCGGTCACAGATACGCAGTATTTT	CAISELAVTDTQYF
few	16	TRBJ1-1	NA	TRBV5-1	TGCGCCAGCAGCTTGGAAAGGAGGGGGGGGCTGAATGAAGCTTTCTTT	CASSLERRGGLNEAFF
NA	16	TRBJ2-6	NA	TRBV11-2	TGTGCCAGCAGCAGCGGACAGAACTCTGGGGCCAACGTCCTGACTTTC	CASSSGQNSGANVLTF